This TCR beta chain was sequenced for a study of blood T cell repertoires in COVID-19. Study at large: The analysed material was cDNA or gDNA that came from T cells, B-cell-depleted T cells, or PBMCs.

Original data processing: Nucleated cell counts were estimated from reference gene primer amplification. Only in-frame clones appear in the TCRdb table, and some are missing; sequencing was by immunoSEQ multiplex PCR. D and trimming were read from the DNA, whereas the V and J calls and clone size are those reported in that table. The sample includes roughly 570,000 clones, roughly nine tenths seen only once; the top ten take around 7.8%. The CDR3 loop spans 13 amino acids. The V gene's germline CDR1 is DFQATT and CDR2 SNEGSKA (reference sequence). Between the trimmed V and J ends, which lost 3 bases and 4 bases, there was a span of 10 bases.

The receptor was derived from a woman aged 50 to 65 with COVID-19, enrolled during active disease. The chain carries TRBV20-1 and TRBJ1-3, with a possible D match to TRBD1 (5 bases). Specimen: peripheral blood. The DNA for the CDR3 is TGCAGTGCTAGTGGGGGAGGCGGAAACACCATATATTTT. Protein product: CSASGGGGNTIYF.